These 19 T cell receptor beta chains were all obtained from the same sample, sequenced in a study of PD-1 blockade in classical Hodgkin lymphoma. In every patient, relapse followed autologous stem cell transplantation, while exposure to brentuximab vedotin differed. Profiled with immunoSEQ multiplex PCR; TCRdb holds only in-frame clones, not every one. Found here are roughly 70,000 clones, about two thirds of them singletons; the top ten hold approximately 9%. The specimen was peripheral blood mononuclear cells (PBMCs), collected before the second cycle of nivolumab. The receptors come from a human donor with classical Hodgkin lymphoma.

The V call is TRBV7-9, the J call TRBJ2-1; TRBD2 matches at 11 bases. Germline V gene sequence: CDR1 SEHNR, CDR2 FQNEAQ (reference sequence). J gave up 2 bases and V 6 bases, and 0 bases lay outside the gene matches. The CDR3 sequence is 14 residues long. CDR3 protein: CASSSGGAYNEQFF. The CDR3 DNA sequence: TGTGCCAGCAGTAGCGGGGGGGCCTACAATGAGCAGTTCTTC.

The chain carries TRBV29-1 and TRBJ1-2, with 8 bases lining up with TRBD1. The CDR3 is 12 amino acids. J was trimmed by 6 bases and V by 3 bases; bases with no gene match: 3. Germline loops: CDR1 SQVTM, CDR2 ANQGSEA. The CDR3 reads CSVDSGGHGYTF. The CDR3 region has the DNA TGCAGCGTTGACTCAGGGGGCCATGGCTACACCTTC.

This clone is a singleton in its sample. The chain has TRBV29-1 and TRBJ2-7; TRBD1 aligns across 12 bases. Germline V gives CDR1 SQVTM, CDR2 ANQGSEA. The V segment lost 4 bases and the J segment 5 bases; nucleotides outside the gene matches: 6. This CDR3 contains 14 residues. CDR3 protein: CSVAVGQGAHEQYF. CDR3 sequence (DNA): TGCAGCGTTGCGGTGGGACAGGGGGCCCACGAGCAGTACTTC.

This CDR3 reads CASSPGRDTLTGELFF. CDR3 in DNA: TGTGCCAGCAGCCCCGGCAGGGACACTCTGACCGGGGAGCTGTTTTTT. The rearrangement joins TRBV7-9 to TRBJ2-2, with D perhaps matching TRBD1 (6 bases). This CDR3 has 16 residues. V lost 5 bases and J 5 bases, leaving 18 bases between the germline ends. In germline, CDR1 is SEHNR, CDR2 FQNEAQ (reference sequence).

J is TRBJ1-2 and V is TRBV27; 9 bases map to TRBD1. There are 15 residues in the CDR3. CDR1 is MNHEY and CDR2 is SMNVEV in the germline V gene (reference sequence). Germline trimming cut 6 bases from V and 2 bases from J; bases unmatched to any gene: 7. Here the CDR3 reads CASRSRTGANYGYTF. The CDR3 bases are TGTGCCAGCAGATCAAGGACAGGGGCGAACTATGGCTACACCTTC.

This chain joins TRBV25-1 and TRBJ2-6; D unresolved. CDR1 is MGHDK and CDR2 is SYGVNS in the germline V gene. The ends were cut back, 2 bases at V and 7 bases at J, with 6 bases in the middle. The CDR3 has 13 residues. The CDR3 spells CASSEENANVLTF. In DNA form, the CDR3 reads TGTGCCAGCAGTGAAGAAAACGCCAACGTCCTGACTTTC.

The chain links TRBV10-1 to TRBJ1-1; no clear D gene. Trimming stripped 3 bases from V and 7 bases from J, with 6 bases between. CDR3 size: 11 residues. CDR1 is WNHNN, CDR2 SYGVQD, per germline (reference sequence). The CDR3 sequence is CASSDGGEAFF. CDR3 sequence (DNA): TGCGCCAGCAGTGACGGCGGTGAAGCTTTCTTT.

The chain uses TRBV9 and TRBJ2-1; 7 bases line up with TRBD2. The CDR3 loop spans 15 amino acids. The V gene's germline CDR1 is SGDLS and CDR2 YYNGEE. The V and J ends lost 0 bases and 4 bases, in that order; junction bases with no gene match: 4. As DNA, the CDR3 is TGTGCCAGCAGCGTAGCCGGACTAGATTACAATGAGCAGTTCTTC. Translating gives CASSVAGLDYNEQFF.

The CDR3 spells CASSPRQGRETQYF. The CDR3 region has the DNA TGCGCCAGCAGCCCCCGTCAGGGAAGAGAGACCCAGTACTTC. The J gene is TRBJ2-5, the V gene TRBV5-1, with a tentative D call TRBD1 (5 bases). CDR1 and CDR2 from the germline V gene are SGHRS and YFSETQ. The CDR3 runs 14 residues. Trimming shortened V by 4 bases and J by 4 bases, and 14 bases separated the two germline ends.

The J gene is TRBJ2-2, the V gene TRBV11-2, with D unclear. CDR1 SGHAT and CDR2 FQNNGV come from the germline V gene. Trimming took 4 bases from V and 6 from J, leaving 15 bases between them. This CDR3 region has 15 residues. The CDR3 loop is CASSSGWWSAGELFF. The CDR3 region has the DNA TGTGCCAGCAGCTCTGGGTGGTGGTCGGCCGGGGAGCTGTTTTTT. The variable domain in full, completed from reference TRBV11-2 and TRBJ2-2, reads EAGVAQSPRYKIIEKRQSVAFWCNPISGHATLYWYQQILGQGPKLLIQFQNNGVVDDSQLPKDRFSAERLKGVDSTLKIQPAKLEDSAVYLCASSSGWWSAGELFFGEGSRLTVL.

The CDR3 nucleotides are TGCGCCAGCAGCTTGGGGACAGGTAGAACAGCTGAAGCTTTCTTT. Amino acid sequence: CASSLGTGRTAEAFF. V and J are TRBV5-1 and TRBJ1-1; 7 positions match TRBD1. With 0 bases clipped from V and 6 bases from J, the junction kept 8 bases outside the gene matches. The CDR3 runs to 15 residues. The germline CDR1 and CDR2 sequences are SGHRS and YFSETQ.

The rearrangement joins TRBV30 to TRBJ1-2; tentatively, D is TRBD1 (6 bases). V was shortened by 2 bases and J by 4 bases, with 17 bases between the two germline ends. Germline CDR1 GTSNPN, CDR2 SVGIG (reference sequence). The CDR3 consists of 15 residues. CDR3 region: CAWSTTGNLLYGYTF. The CDR3 DNA follows: TGTGCCTGGAGTACCACAGGGAACCTCCTCTATGGCTACACCTTC.

J is TRBJ1-6 and V is TRBV6-1; D possibly corresponds to TRBD1 (6 bases). Trimming cost V 1 base and J 10 bases, with 14 bases left between them. This CDR3 spans 15 amino acids. Germline CDR1 is MNHNS and CDR2 is SASEGT. The CDR3 reads CASSEERGRISPLHF. The CDR3 region has the DNA TGTGCCAGCAGTGAAGAACGGGGGCGCATATCACCCCTCCACTTT.

Remarks on this clone: Other DNA sequences in the sample encode the same CDR3. V is TRBV27 and J is TRBJ1-4, with D unclear. The V end lost 5 bases, the J end lost 4 bases, and 8 bases lay between the germline ends. Germline loops: CDR1 MNHEY, CDR2 SMNVEV (reference sequence). CDR3 length: 13 residues. The CDR3 spells CASSHQVNEKLFF. The CDR3 region has the DNA TGTGCCAGCAGTCATCAGGTTAATGAAAAACTGTTTTTT.

The chain carries TRBV7-2 and TRBJ1-1; D gene unclear. V lost 1 base and J 1 base, leaving 10 bases between the germline ends. This CDR3 comprises 15 residues. Germline values: CDR1 SGHTA, CDR2 FQGNSA. The CDR3 bases are TGTGCCAGCAGCTTAGTTCGCGGAGCGAACACTGAAGCTTTCTTT. Its translation is CASSLVRGANTEAFF.

The rearrangement links TRBV4-1 to TRBJ1-5; D is perhaps TRBD1 (5 bases). CDR1 is MGHRA, CDR2 YSYEKL, per germline. This CDR3 has 15 residues. V was clipped by 3 bases and J by 7 bases, with 16 bases between them. CDR3 sequence: CASSQGEGGRQPQHF. CDR3 DNA sequence: TGCGCCAGCAGCCAGGGGGAGGGTGGAAGACAGCCCCAGCATTTT.

This chain uses TRBV5-1 with TRBJ2-1; 9 bases agree with TRBD2. The CDR3 spans 14 residues. From germline, CDR1 is SGHRS and CDR2 YFSETQ. The J segment lost 8 bases and the V segment lost 1 base, leaving 4 bases of the junction unmatched. The DNA of the CDR3 is TGCGCCAGCAGCTTGTTGGCGGGAGGGTATGAGCAGTTCTTC. Its protein is CASSLLAGGYEQFF.

This clone was counted only a few times. The chain links TRBV19 to TRBJ2-3; 7 positions agree with TRBD2. The CDR3 length is 15 residues. V was clipped by 3 bases and J by 2 bases; unmatched bases: 5. CDR1 is LNHDA, CDR2 SQIVND, per germline (reference sequence). DNA of the CDR3: TGTGCCAGTAGTATGGCTAGCGGATTCACAGATACGCAGTATTTT. It codes for CASSMASGFTDTQYF.

The V call is TRBV29-1, the J call TRBJ2-3, with D possibly being TRBD1 (6 bases). V gave up 7 bases and J gave up 5 bases, with 10 bases separating them. Germline CDR1 is SQVTM and CDR2 is ANQGSEA. CDR3 length: 11 residues. The chain's CDR3 is CSGVQGDTQYF. Written as DNA, the CDR3 is TGCAGCGGAGTACAGGGAGATACGCAGTATTTT.